This T cell receptor (beta chain) appears in the sequencing data of a study of shared clonotypes between healthy human individuals. Profiled with immunoSEQ multiplex PCR; TCRdb holds only in-frame clones, not every one. The sample yields 2 million to 2.5 million clones, more than 80% seen once. The sample comprised naive CD4+ T cells from PBMCs. Subset described: CD45RA+ positively selected. This TCR came from a man between 18 and 29 years old in good health. Some clones in this sample may be carry-over from other donors' samples.

The CDR3, as DNA: TGTGCCATCCACAAGGGGAGGACTGAAGCTTTCTTT. Its protein is CAIHKGRTEAFF. This chain links TRBV28 with TRBJ1-1, with a possible D match to TRBD1 (5 bases). Germline V gene data show CDR1 as MDHEN and CDR2 as SYDVKM. Trimming took 10 bases from V and 5 from J, leaving 14 bases between them. CDR3 size: 12 residues.